These T cell receptor beta chains were read from a single sample in a study of identical twins. TCRdb processed the 5' RACE reads anew with MiXCR; each CDR3 protein has one entry. The top ten clones hold about 0.27% of a sample with 1.5 million to 2 million distinct CDR3 sequences, roughly a third of them seen once. Material: cord blood. These receptors were obtained from a newborn girl in good health. Both conserved end residues are part of each CDR3. D genes are given only for firm matches. Not every row has a clone size; where given, it reads once, few, many or a size class.

j_gene	v_gene	abundance	d_gene	len	CDR3nt	CDR3aa
TRBJ1-6	TRBV7-2	-	TRBD1	19	TGTGCCAGCAGCTTAACCCCCATGACAGGGGTAGGCCTTAATTCACCCCTCCACTTT	CASSLTPMTGVGLNSPLHF
TRBJ1-5	TRBV7-2	-	TRBD1	16	TGTGCCAGCAGCTTAGTGGCCGGGACAGGGGATCAGCCCCAGCATTTT	CASSLVAGTGDQPQHF
TRBJ2-7	TRBV29-1	-	TRBD1	14	TGCAGCGTGAGGGGGACAGCCATTCACAATGAGCAGTACTTC	CSVRGTAIHNEQYF
TRBJ2-3	TRBV2	few	TRBD1	12	TGTGCCAGGACAGGGGGCGCAGATACGCAGTATTTT	CARTGGADTQYF
TRBJ2-2	TRBV5-1	-	TRBD2	18	TGCGCCAGCAGCTTGGAGGGTGGACTAGCGGAGAACACCGGGGAGCTGTTTTTT	CASSLEGGLAENTGELFF
TRBJ2-1	TRBV20-1	-	TRBD2	15	TGCAGTGCCAGGTGCGGGAGCGTCTCCTACAATGAGCAGTTCTTC	CSARCGSVSYNEQFF
TRBJ1-5	TRBV5-5	-	-	16	TGTGCCAGCAGCAACGGACCCGTTTATAGCAATCAGCCCCAGCATTTT	CASSNGPVYSNQPQHF
TRBJ2-2	TRBV10-3	-	-	15	TGTGCCATCAGTGAGTCGCCTAGAGTGGCCGGGGAGCTGTTTTTT	CAISESPRVAGELFF
TRBJ2-1	TRBV2	-	-	12	TGTGCCAGCAGTGAAAGCTCTCGACCGAAGTTCTTC	CASSESSRPKFF
TRBJ1-4	TRBV27	few	-	14	TGTGCCAGCAGTTTATCTTGGTGGACGGAAAAACTGTTTTTT	CASSLSWWTEKLFF
TRBJ1-1	TRBV7-5	few	-	17	-	CISVSEALPKPPTEAFF
TRBJ2-3	TRBV4-1	-	-	16	TGCGCCAGCAGCCCCCGTGCTAGCGACAACACAGATACGCTGTATTTT	CASSPRASDNTDTLYF
TRBJ2-4	TRBV2	-	-	15	TGTGCCAGCAGTGAAGCTAGGGAGGTGGGAAACATTCAGTACTTC	CASSEAREVGNIQYF
TRBJ2-1	TRBV20-1	-	TRBD2	14	TGCAGTGCTGCCCTAGCGGGGCGCTACAATGAGCAGTTCTTC	CSAALAGRYNEQFF
TRBJ2-1	TRBV21-1	-	-	13	TGTGCCAGCAGCTTAAGGCGGGGGACGGTAAGGTTCTTC	CASSLRRGTVRFF
TRBJ1-5	TRBV10-3	few	TRBD1	16	TGTGCCATCAGTGAGGGATACAGGGGGCGGAATCAGCCCCAGCATTTT	CAISEGYRGRNQPQHF
TRBJ2-7	TRBV10-3	many	-	15	TGTGCCATCAGTGCCGGCCAGGGGTTCACCTACGAGCAGTACTTC	CAISAGQGFTYEQYF
TRBJ2-5	TRBV5-1	few	-	15	TGCGCCAGCAGCTGGAGGGCAGCGAGTGAAGAGACCCAGTACTTC	CASSWRAASEETQYF
TRBJ2-3	TRBV20-1	-	-	12	TGCAGTGCGCTAGTCAGCTCAGATACGCAGTATTTT	CSALVSSDTQYF
TRBJ1-2	TRBV29-1	many	TRBD1	11	TGCAGCGTTGTCACAGGGGGCGGCTACACCTTC	CSVVTGGGYTF
TRBJ2-7	TRBV5-1	few	TRBD1	13	TGCGCCAGCAGCTATGGACAGGGTCACGAGCAGTACTTC	CASSYGQGHEQYF
TRBJ1-6	TRBV6-1	-	-	16	TGTGCCAGCAGTGAAGCGCGGCAGGCCGCCAATTCACCCCTCCACTTT	CASSEARQAANSPLHF
TRBJ1-2	TRBV5-1	few	-	14	TGCGCCAGCAGCTTGGCCTCAGGGAAATATGGCTACACCTTC	CASSLASGKYGYTF
TRBJ2-7	TRBV28	-	-	16	TGTGCCAGCAGTACGTACCCCTGGGAAATCCACTACGAGCAGTACTTC	CASSTYPWEIHYEQYF
TRBJ2-1	TRBV7-6	-	-	15	TGTGCCAGCAGCGACCGGTTCAACTCCTACAATGAGCAGTTCTTC	CASSDRFNSYNEQFF
TRBJ1-2	TRBV11-2	-	TRBD1	17	TGTGCCAGCGGCCCCCCTTCAGCTACAGGGGTAGTGGGTGGCTACACCTTC	CASGPPSATGVVGGYTF
TRBJ1-4	TRBV27	-	-	17	TGTGCCAGCAGTTTTTTATTACCGGACAGACCAAATGAAAAACTGTTTTTT	CASSFLLPDRPNEKLFF
TRBJ1-1	TRBV4-1	-	-	15	TGCGCCAGCAGCCTAAGACAGGCAGGACACACTGAAGCTTTCTTT	CASSLRQAGHTEAFF
TRBJ2-1	TRBV27	-	TRBD1	15	TGTGCCAGCAGTGTTACAGGGGGCGCCCACAATGAGCAGTTCTTC	CASSVTGGAHNEQFF
TRBJ2-2	TRBV25-1	-	-	15	TGTGCCAGCAGTGAAGGGATAGAGAACACCGGGGAGCTGTTTTTT	CASSEGIENTGELFF
TRBJ2-1	TRBV7-9	-	-	13	TGTGCCAGCAGCTTAGAGGTCCAAGAGACCCAGTTCTTC	CASSLEVQETQFF
TRBJ2-7	TRBV20-1	-	-	13	TGCAGTGCTAGCGGGACAAGGGTCTACGAGCAGTACTTC	CSASGTRVYEQYF
TRBJ2-5	TRBV7-9	-	-	16	TGTGCCAGCAGCTTAGGAGTCCTACTCACGCAAGAGACCCAGTACTTC	CASSLGVLLTQETQYF
TRBJ2-7	TRBV9	-	TRBD2	18	TGTGCCAGCAGCGTGCCTGTTACTAGCGGAGGGGTGTACAATGAGCAGTACTTC	CASSVPVTSGGVYNEQYF
TRBJ2-7	TRBV20-1	few	TRBD1	14	TGCAGTGCGCAGTCCCCGGGACAGGCCTACGAGCAGTACTTC	CSAQSPGQAYEQYF
TRBJ2-3	TRBV5-6	few	-	14	TGTGCCACCGCCAGGAGGGCCGGCACAGATACGCAGTATTTT	CATARRAGTDTQYF
TRBJ2-3	TRBV11-2	few	-	16	TGTGCCAGCAGTCGAAATAGGGTTCCCACCACAGATACGCAGTATTTT	CASSRNRVPTTDTQYF
TRBJ2-1	TRBV6-6	-	TRBD1	15	TGTGCCAGCAGTAAGCCGGGACAGGCCTACAATGAGCAGTTCTTC	CASSKPGQAYNEQFF
TRBJ1-1	TRBV5-1	-	-	14	TGCGCCAGCAGCCCCGAAATAGTGAACACTGAAGCTTTCTTT	CASSPEIVNTEAFF
TRBJ2-7	TRBV29-1	many	-	12	TGCAGCGTCTCCCAGGGTTCCTACGAGCAGTACTTC	CSVSQGSYEQYF
TRBJ1-2	TRBV20-1	few	-	12	TGCAGTGCTATTCCAGGGGCTTATGGCTACACCTTC	CSAIPGAYGYTF